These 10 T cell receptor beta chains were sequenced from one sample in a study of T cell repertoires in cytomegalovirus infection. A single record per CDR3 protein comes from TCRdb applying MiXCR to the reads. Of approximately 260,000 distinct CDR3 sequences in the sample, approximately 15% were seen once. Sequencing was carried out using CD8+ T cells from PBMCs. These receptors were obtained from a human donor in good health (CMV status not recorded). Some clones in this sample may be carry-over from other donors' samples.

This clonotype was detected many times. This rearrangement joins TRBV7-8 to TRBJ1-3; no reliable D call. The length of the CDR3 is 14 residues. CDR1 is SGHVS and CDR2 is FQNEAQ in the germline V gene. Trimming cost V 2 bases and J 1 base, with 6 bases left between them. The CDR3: CASSLLGSGNTIYF. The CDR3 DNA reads TGTGCCAGCAGCTTACTGGGATCTGGAAACACCATATATTTT.

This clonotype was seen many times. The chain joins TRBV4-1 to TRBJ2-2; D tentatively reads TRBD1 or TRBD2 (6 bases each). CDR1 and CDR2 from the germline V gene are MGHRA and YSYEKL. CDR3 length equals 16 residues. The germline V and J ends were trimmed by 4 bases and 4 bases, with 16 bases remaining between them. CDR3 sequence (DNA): TGCGCCAGCAGCCTCCTCGGGGGCGAGGGCACCGGGGAGCTGTTTTTT. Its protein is CASSLLGGEGTGELFF.

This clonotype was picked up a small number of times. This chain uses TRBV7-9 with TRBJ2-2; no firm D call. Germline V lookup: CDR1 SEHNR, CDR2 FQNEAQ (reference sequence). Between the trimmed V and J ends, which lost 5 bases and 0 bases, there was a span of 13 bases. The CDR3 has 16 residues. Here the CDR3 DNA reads TGTGCCAGCAGCCAAACCCACCCTTCGAACACCGGGGAGCTGTTTTTT. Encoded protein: CASSQTHPSNTGELFF.

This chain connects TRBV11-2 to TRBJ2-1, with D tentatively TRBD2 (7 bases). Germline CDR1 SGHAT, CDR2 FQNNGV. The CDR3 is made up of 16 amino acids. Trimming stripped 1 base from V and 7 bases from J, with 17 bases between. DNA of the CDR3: TGTGCCAGCAGCTTAGTTTATTGGGGGGGCCTGAATGAGCAGTTCTTC. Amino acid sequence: CASSLVYWGGLNEQFF. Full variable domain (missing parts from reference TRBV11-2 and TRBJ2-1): EAGVAQSPRYKIIEKRQSVAFWCNPISGHATLYWYQQILGQGPKLLIQFQNNGVVDDSQLPKDRFSAERLKGVDSTLKIQPAKLEDSAVYLCASSLVYWGGLNEQFFGPGTRLTVL.

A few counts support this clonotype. The CDR3 DNA reads as TGCGCCAGCAGTCCCCACCGGGACAGGGGGTCCGGCTATGGCTACACCTTC. Translating gives CASSPHRDRGSGYGYTF. The V call is TRBV23-1, the J call TRBJ1-2, with 11 nucleotides matching TRBD1. TRBV23-1 is given ORF status, its function remaining uncertain. CDR3 length: 17 residues. The V gene end was trimmed by 4 bases and the J gene end by 4 bases; junction bases not matched to a gene: 11.

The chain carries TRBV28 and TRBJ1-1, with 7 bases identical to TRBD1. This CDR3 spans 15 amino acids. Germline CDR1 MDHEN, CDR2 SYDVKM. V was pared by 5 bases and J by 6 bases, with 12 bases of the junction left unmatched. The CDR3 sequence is CASSPSDRASPEAFF. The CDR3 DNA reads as TGTGCCAGCAGTCCCTCCGACAGGGCGTCTCCTGAAGCTTTCTTT.

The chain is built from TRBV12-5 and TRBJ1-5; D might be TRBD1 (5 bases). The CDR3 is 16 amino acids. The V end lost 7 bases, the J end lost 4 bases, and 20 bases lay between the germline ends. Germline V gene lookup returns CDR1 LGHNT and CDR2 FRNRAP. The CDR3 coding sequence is TGTGCTAGTGCTAGCGGGGGGTCAGGGCGAAATCAGCCCCAGCATTTT. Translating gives CASASGGSGRNQPQHF.

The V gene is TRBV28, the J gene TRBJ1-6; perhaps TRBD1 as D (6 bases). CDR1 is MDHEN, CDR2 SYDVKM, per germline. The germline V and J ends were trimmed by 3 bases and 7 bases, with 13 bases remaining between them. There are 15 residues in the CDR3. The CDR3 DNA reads TGTGCCAGCAGTTTTGAATCAAGGGGGAATTCACCCCTCCACTTT. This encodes CASSFESRGNSPLHF.

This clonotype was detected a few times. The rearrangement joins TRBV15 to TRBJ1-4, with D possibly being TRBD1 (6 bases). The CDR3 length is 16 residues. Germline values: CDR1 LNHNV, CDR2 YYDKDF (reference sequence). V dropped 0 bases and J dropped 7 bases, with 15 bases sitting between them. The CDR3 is CATSRDLGGYGEKLFF. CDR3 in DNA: TGTGCCACCAGCAGAGATCTCGGGGGCTACGGTGAAAAACTGTTTTTT.

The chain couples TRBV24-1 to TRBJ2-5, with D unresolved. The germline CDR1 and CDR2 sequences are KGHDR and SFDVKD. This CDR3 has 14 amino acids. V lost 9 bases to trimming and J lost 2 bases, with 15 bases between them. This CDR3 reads CATASRQAQETQYF. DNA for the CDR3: TGTGCCACCGCGTCGCGGCAGGCACAAGAGACCCAGTACTTC.